Each of the 21 T cell receptor beta chains below was sequenced from the same sample in a study of CD8+ T cells in alopecia areata. The treatment was: oral pan-JAK inhibitor, 5-10 mg twice daily. Sequencing relied on a cDNA template that was reverse transcribed from extracted RNA. Assay used: immunoSEQ multiplex PCR; TCRdb lists only in-frame clones, some missing. Here the sample spans roughly 180,000 clones, 45% to 75% being singletons. The material sequenced was CD4+ T cells sorted from blood, taken at week 4, from a patient treated with tofacitinib. The receptors stem from a human donor with alopecia areata.

V and J are TRBV6-5 and TRBJ2-1, with D tentatively TRBD1 or TRBD2 (6 bases each). Germline CDR1 MNHEY, CDR2 SVGAGI. The CDR3 totals 13 residues. The V gene lost 7 bases and the J gene lost 7 bases, with 14 bases spanning the gap. This CDR3 reads CASTKDSGNEQFF. The CDR3 region has the DNA TGTGCCAGCACCAAGGACAGCGGGAATGAGCAGTTCTTC.

This clone was counted only a few times. The J gene is TRBJ2-7, the V gene TRBV7-8; D unclear. V gave up 5 bases and J gave up 2 bases, with 13 bases separating them. In germline, CDR1 is SGHVS, CDR2 FQNEAQ. The length of the CDR3 is 14 residues. DNA for the CDR3: TGTGCCAGCAGCCCCTTAAAAGGGCCCTACGAGCAGTACTTC. It yields the protein CASSPLKGPYEQYF.

A few counts support this clone. The chain carries TRBV9 and TRBJ1-3; TRBD1 might be the D (5 bases). V was trimmed by 0 bases and J by 0 bases, leaving 13 bases between them. This CDR3 region has 17 residues. Per the germline V gene, CDR1 is SGDLS and CDR2 is YYNGEE. The CDR3 DNA reads TGTGCCAGCAGCGTAGTAGGCGGGACCGTCTCTGGAAACACCATATATTTT. It yields the protein CASSVVGGTVSGNTIYF. Complete variable domain (other parts from reference TRBV9 and TRBJ1-3): DSGVTQTPKHLITATGQRVTLRCSPRSGDLSVYWYQQSLDQGLQFLIQYYNGEERAKGNILERFSAQQFPDLHSELNLSSLELGDSALYFCASSVVGGTVSGNTIYFGEGSWLTVV.

This clone was detected once. This chain uses TRBV29-1 with TRBJ2-1, with a possible D match to TRBD2 (5 bases). Trimming left V 2 bases short and J 9 bases short, with 11 bases between. This CDR3 contains 12 residues. CDR1 is SQVTM and CDR2 is ANQGSEA in the germline V gene. CDR3 in amino acids: CSVEPGMSEQFF. The DNA for the CDR3 is TGCAGCGTTGAACCGGGAATGAGTGAGCAGTTCTTC.

J is TRBJ2-7 and V is TRBV25-1, with 8 bases identical to TRBD2. The germline V gene has CDR1 MGHDK and CDR2 SYGVNS. This CDR3 has 11 residues. V dropped 7 bases and J dropped 7; count of bases not matched to a gene: 3. For the CDR3, the DNA is TGTGCCAGCACGGGGGGGCGAGAGCAGTACTTC. Amino acids: CASTGGREQYF.

The table lists this clone with a few counts. The sample holds other DNA sequences that translate to the same CDR3. The genes are TRBV5-6 and TRBJ2-2; no clear D. CDR1 is SGHDT, CDR2 YYEEEE, per germline. The V end was cut by 0 bases, the J end by 6 bases, with 6 bases between. This CDR3 comprises 13 residues. The CDR3 here is CASSLAGPGELFF. CDR3 bases: TGTGCCAGCAGCTTGGCCGGGCCCGGGGAGCTGTTTTTT.

The rearrangement links TRBV10-3 to TRBJ2-7; the D is unclear. Germline CDR1 and CDR2: ENHRY and SYGVKD. The CDR3 length is 16 residues. The ends were cut back, 11 bases at V and 0 bases at J, with 23 bases in the middle. The CDR3 DNA follows: TGTGCCGCCCAACCGAGGCAGTCCCTACTCTCCTACGAGCAGTACTTC. It specifies CAAQPRQSLLSYEQYF.

The rearrangement links TRBV30 to TRBJ1-2, with TRBD1 matching 8 bases. Losses at the gene ends were 3 bases for V and 3 bases for J; bases not matched to a gene: 9. Germline assignment: CDR1 GTSNPN and CDR2 SVGIG (reference sequence). The CDR3 length is 15 residues. CDR3 nucleotide sequence: TGTGCCTGGAGCCGTCAGGGGGCTCCTCACTATGGCTACACCTTC. It codes for CAWSRQGAPHYGYTF.

The V and J genes are TRBV2 and TRBJ2-2, with TRBD1 matching over 7 bases. CDR3 size: 15 residues. Germline V gene data show CDR1 as SNHLY and CDR2 as FYNNEI. J was trimmed by 0 bases and V by 3 bases; bases with no gene match: 1. CDR3 DNA: TGTGCCAGCAGTGATAGGGGGCCGAACACCGGGGAGCTGTTTTTT. This sequence encodes CASSDRGPNTGELFF.

The chain couples TRBV29-1 to TRBJ2-3, with D possibly TRBD1 on 5 matching bases. Germline assignment: CDR1 SQVTM and CDR2 ANQGSEA. This CDR3 is 13 amino acids long. Trimming stripped 4 bases from V and 0 bases from J, with 8 bases between. CDR3 DNA: TGCAGCGTTGGAGGACAAAGCACAGATACGCAGTATTTT. Translated: CSVGGQSTDTQYF.

The CDR3 is CASSPSFRSTNTEAFF. For the CDR3, the DNA is TGTGCCAGCTCACCATCCTTTCGGTCCACGAACACTGAAGCTTTCTTT. J is TRBJ1-1 and V is TRBV18; D is unclear. Trimming took off 2 bases at V and 1 base at J, with 14 bases between the two ends. The CDR3 extends over 16 amino acids. The germline V gene has CDR1 KGHSH and CDR2 LQKENI.

For this clone: One end of the junction is discordant with germline, which a read error may explain. V gene TRBV7-7 combines with J gene TRBJ2-2; D tentatively reads TRBD1 or TRBD2 (5 bases each). Per the germline V gene, CDR1 is SSHAT and CDR2 is FNYEAQ (reference sequence). The length of the CDR3 is 14 residues. This CDR3 reads CASSRDRSTGELFF. As DNA, the CDR3 is TGTGCTAGCAGCCGGGACCGCTCCACCGGGGAGCTGTTTTTT.

The J gene is TRBJ1-2, the V gene TRBV7-9; no clear D gene. Germline CDR1 is SEHNR and CDR2 is FQNEAQ (reference sequence). V lost 1 base to trimming and J lost 8 bases, with 23 bases between them. CDR3 length: 17 residues. The CDR3 is CASSLGPEVLTPGGYTF. The CDR3 nucleotides read TGTGCCAGCAGCTTAGGGCCGGAGGTCCTCACCCCGGGAGGCTACACCTTC.

This clone rates as hyperexpanded (1% or more). The chain combines TRBV27 with TRBJ2-7; D tentatively fits TRBD1 or TRBD2 (6 bases each). Germline loops: CDR1 MNHEY, CDR2 SMNVEV (reference sequence). The CDR3 has 16 residues. V shed 2 bases and J shed 0 bases, with 14 bases lying between them. In nucleotides, the CDR3 is TGTGCCAGCAGTTTAGGTCGGGGGCGAAGCTCCTACGAGCAGTACTTC. It yields the protein CASSLGRGRSSYEQYF.

This chain links TRBV4-1 with TRBJ2-5, with D perhaps matching TRBD2 (5 bases). Germline V gene data show CDR1 as MGHRA and CDR2 as YSYEKL. The CDR3 totals 13 residues. The ends were cut back, 6 bases at V and 4 bases at J, with 12 bases in the middle. In nucleotides, the CDR3 is TGCGCCAGCAGTAGCGAACCACGAGAGACCCAGTACTTC. Amino acid sequence: CASSSEPRETQYF.

The sample holds a few counts of this clone. V is TRBV7-9 and J is TRBJ1-1; D gene uncertain. Germline V lookup: CDR1 SEHNR, CDR2 FQNEAQ (reference sequence). V was pared by 5 bases and J by 1 base, with 11 bases between. CDR3 length: 14 amino acids. The CDR3 spells CASSPNGENTEAFF. CDR3 in DNA: TGTGCCAGCAGCCCCAATGGGGAGAACACTGAAGCTTTCTTT.

A remark on this clone: At one of its ends the junction is not consistent with the germline gene, which may arise from a read error. This chain links TRBV7-7 with TRBJ2-2; possibly TRBD1 for D (5 bases). CDR3 length equals 13 residues. Germline CDR1 reads SSHAT; CDR2 reads FNYEAQ (reference sequence). In DNA form, the CDR3 reads TGTGCTAGCAGCGCTCAGGGAAGCGGGGAGCTGTTTTTT. Amino acids: CASSAQGSGELFF. The variable domain in full, completed from reference TRBV7-7 and TRBJ2-2, reads GAGVSQSPRYKVTKRGQDVTLRCDPISSHATLYWYQQALGQGPEFLTYFNYEAQPDKSGLPSDRFSAERPEGSISTLTIQRTEQRDSAMYRCASSAQGSGELFFGEGSRLTVL.

The chain employs TRBV6-1 and TRBJ1-5, with TRBD1 as a possible D gene (5 bases). Trimming stripped 5 bases from V and 7 bases from J, with 12 bases between. CDR1 and CDR2 (germline): MNHNS, SASEGT. The CDR3 contains 13 residues. CDR3 region: CASSIEGDQPQHF. The CDR3 coding sequence is TGTGCCAGCAGTATTGAAGGGGACCAGCCCCAGCATTTT.

The J gene is TRBJ1-1, the V gene TRBV28; D remains unclear. V was shortened by 4 bases and J by 1 base, with 13 bases between the two germline ends. Germline values: CDR1 MDHEN, CDR2 SYDVKM. The CDR3 extends over 15 amino acids. CDR3 nucleotides: TGTGCCAGCAGTTCCCGTCGTGGTCCGAACACTGAAGCTTTCTTT. Amino acid sequence: CASSSRRGPNTEAFF.

This chain links TRBV30 with TRBJ2-2, with D tentatively TRBD1 (5 bases). Trimming left V 7 bases short and J 7 bases short, with 10 bases between. Germline V gene data show CDR1 as GTSNPN and CDR2 as SVGIG (reference sequence). This CDR3 spans 11 amino acids. The CDR3 reads CASSQGGELFF. DNA of the CDR3: TGTGCCTCGTCTCAGGGCGGGGAGCTGTTTTTT.

This clone was seen more than once but under ten times. The V gene is TRBV7-9, the J gene TRBJ2-3, with D unclear. The germline CDR1 and CDR2 sequences are SEHNR and FQNEAQ (reference sequence). This CDR3 is 11 amino acids long. Trimming removed 2 bases at V and 3 bases at J, with 0 bases between. CDR3 bases: TGTGCCAGCAGCTTAACAGATACGCAGTATTTT. It specifies CASSLTDTQYF.